This passage covers 5 T cell receptor beta chains from one sample sequenced in a study of T-cell reconstitution after alpha-beta-depleted transplantation in children. Unique molecular identifiers were incorporated during preparation of the TCRbeta library. TCRdb re-derived calls from the PCR reads in MiXCR, one entry per CDR3 protein. Of about 640,000 distinct CDR3 sequences listed, 16% are singletons. The sequencing here drew on PBMCs from the stem cell graft donor, taken from the stem cell graft. These receptors all stem from a human donor who donated a stem cell graft to a child with acute myeloid leukemia.

The sample holds many counts of this clonotype. The chain combines TRBV20-1 with TRBJ2-3, with D perhaps matching TRBD1 or TRBD2 (5 bases each). The V gene's germline CDR1 is DFQATT and CDR2 SNEGSKA (reference sequence). Deletions cut 3 bases from V and 1 base from J, with 11 bases between. This CDR3 is 14 amino acids long. The chain's CDR3 is CSARGTKGTDTQYF. CDR3 DNA sequence: TGCAGTGCTAGGGGGACCAAAGGCACAGATACGCAGTATTTT.

This clonotype was seen only a few times. The CDR3 protein is CASHGWTANSPLHF. The CDR3 DNA follows: TGTGCCAGCCACGGATGGACAGCCAATTCACCCCTCCACTTT. The chain couples TRBV27 to TRBJ1-6; maybe TRBD1 (6 bases). CDR3 size: 14 residues. The V end lost 8 bases, the J end lost 7 bases, and 15 bases lay between the germline ends. CDR1 and CDR2 from the germline V gene are MNHEY and SMNVEV (reference sequence).

This clonotype was recorded many times. This chain uses TRBV20-1 with TRBJ2-4; TRBD2 matches 15 bases. Looked up from germline, CDR1 is DFQATT and CDR2 is SNEGSKA (reference sequence). V lost 5 bases and J lost 5; bases outside the gene matches: 7. The length of the CDR3 is 16 residues. Here the CDR3 DNA reads TGCAGTGCTGGGACTAGCGGGGGGCCGCGGGAAAACATTCAGTACTTC. Residues: CSAGTSGGPRENIQYF.

In this sample, this clonotype turned up many times. The rearrangement links TRBV20-1 to TRBJ1-3, with 7 bases fitting TRBD1. V trimming: 2 bases; J trimming: 4 bases; junction bases outside the gene matches: 5. The CDR3 length is 14 residues. CDR1 and CDR2 from the germline V gene are DFQATT and SNEGSKA (reference sequence). CDR3 amino acids: CSARPRTGGNTIYF. The CDR3 DNA reads TGCAGTGCTAGACCGAGGACAGGAGGAAACACCATATATTTT.

This clonotype was counted many times. The V gene is TRBV5-6, the J gene TRBJ2-3, with 13 bases matching TRBD2. The CDR3 covers 15 residues. Looked up from germline, CDR1 is SGHDT and CDR2 is YYEEEE. V gave up 4 bases and J gave up 7 bases; unmatched junction bases: 6. The CDR3 sequence is CASSQRTSGGYTQYF. The CDR3 DNA is TGTGCCAGCAGCCAACGGACTAGCGGGGGATATACGCAGTATTTT.